The clone carrying this TCR beta chain was counted ten times or more. Antigen: not known. CDR1 and CDR2 (germline): DFQATT, SNEGSKA (reference sequence). The CDR3 spans 17 residues. The V and J ends lost 0 bases and 2 bases, in that order; junction bases with no gene match: 12. This sample is drawn from a study of T cells in Graves' hyperthyroidism and ophthalmopathy. General study points: A model built on 13 V-J features separated ophthalmopathy from stable hyperthyroidism.

The patients, who ranged from 18 to 65 in age, presented with newly diagnosed hyperthyroidism lasting under 2 months. Not enrolled were patients with uncontrolled infection, other autoimmune disease, pregnancy or lactation. Diagnostic decisions used clinical symptoms, serum thyroxine and TRAb, thyroid ultrasound and orbital computed tomography. Regions amplified from RNA transcripts were the TCR beta CDR3 regions. First-round RT-PCR with HTBI primers amplified the TCR CDR3 region. MiXCR was run by TCRdb on the multiplex PCR reads, yielding one entry per CDR3 protein. Of hundreds of thousands of distinct CDR3 sequences listed, about 15% were seen once; the top ten hold around 9.6%.

The J gene is TRBJ2-7, the V gene TRBV20-1; 8 bases fit TRBD1. This sequence originates from a woman under 30 with Graves' hyperthyroidism. The sample was blood. DNA for the CDR3: TGCAGTGCTAGAGACTCCCGGACAGGGCTTCTTACCTACGAGCAGTACTTC. This translates into CSARDSRTGLLTYEQYF.